The 20 T cell receptor beta chains given below trace back to one sample, sequenced in a study of CD8+ T cells in alopecia areata. Reverse transcribed after extraction, RNA yielded cDNA as the sequencing template. Clones were sequenced by immunoSEQ multiplex PCR, and TCRdb holds only the in-frame ones, with some missing. The sample yields about 110,000 clones, less than 90% seen once. The treatment was: oral pan-JAK inhibitor, 5-10 mg twice daily. The sequenced sample was CD8+ T cells sorted from blood, obtained at week 24, from a patient treated with tofacitinib. These receptors all come from a human donor with alopecia areata.

As concerns this clone: Other nucleotide sequences in the sample specify the same CDR3. V is TRBV27 and J is TRBJ2-7; weak D call: TRBD1 (5 bases). CDR3 length: 14 residues. Between the trimmed V and J ends, which lost 0 bases and 0 bases, there was a span of 6 bases. The germline V gene has CDR1 MNHEY and CDR2 SMNVEV (reference sequence). The CDR3 region is CASSLSGRSYEQYF. Here the CDR3 DNA reads TGTGCCAGCAGTTTATCGGGGCGCTCCTACGAGCAGTACTTC.

The V gene is TRBV6-6, the J gene TRBJ2-3; D might be TRBD2 (5 bases). Germline V gives CDR1 MNHNY, CDR2 SVGAGI (reference sequence). This CDR3 is 15 amino acids long. V lost 7 bases to trimming and J lost 2 bases, with 16 bases between them. CDR3 protein: CASTFVAGHTDTQYF. The CDR3 DNA sequence: TGTGCCAGCACCTTCGTTGCGGGTCACACAGATACGCAGTATTTT.

This chain connects TRBV7-9 to TRBJ2-7; weak D call: TRBD2 (6 bases). Germline CDR1 is SEHNR and CDR2 is FQNEAQ (reference sequence). The V and J ends lost 3 bases and 2 bases respectively, with 11 bases between them. CDR3 size: 14 residues. DNA of the CDR3: TGTGCCAGCAGCTTTGTGTCGGGGGCCTACGAGCAGTACTTC. It specifies CASSFVSGAYEQYF. The full variable domain, with the rest looked up from reference TRBV7-9 and TRBJ2-7, is DTGVSQNPRHKITKRGQNVTFRCDPISEHNRLYWYRQTLGQGPEFLTYFQNEAQLEKSRLLSDRFSAERPKGSFSTLEIQRTEQGDSAMYLCASSFVSGAYEQYFGPGTRLTVT.

This chain links TRBV6-4 with TRBJ1-5; 7 bases match TRBD1. Germline CDR1 reads MRHNA; CDR2 reads SNTAGT. Germline trimming cut 6 bases from V and 9 bases from J; bases unmatched to any gene: 8. The CDR3 spans 13 residues. The CDR3 region has the DNA TGTGCCAGCAGCGGACAGGCCGGTCTGCCCCAGCATTTT. It yields the protein CASSGQAGLPQHF.

The chain employs TRBV4-2 and TRBJ2-4, with D unclear. Germline V gene sequence: CDR1 LGHNA, CDR2 YNFKEQ. Trimming took off 0 bases at V and 0 bases at J, with 9 bases between the two ends. The CDR3 consists of 16 residues. CDR3 nucleotides: TGTGCCAGCAGCCAAGAACCTTCGCTAGCCAAAAACATTCAGTACTTC. Its translation is CASSQEPSLAKNIQYF.

This clone has a single count. The rearrangement joins TRBV5-5 to TRBJ2-7; 8 bases align to TRBD1. Looked up from germline, CDR1 is SGHKS and CDR2 is YYEKEE (reference sequence). This CDR3 comprises 15 residues. The V and J ends lost 2 bases and 3 bases, in that order; junction bases with no gene match: 7. The CDR3 region is CASSLGTGLYYEQYF. The CDR3 DNA follows: TGTGCCAGCAGCTTAGGGACAGGCCTCTACTACGAGCAGTACTTC.

Turning to this clone: The junction shows a germline mismatch at one end, possibly a read error. V and J are TRBV7-2 and TRBJ1-1; D is unclear. Germline assignment: CDR1 SGHTA and CDR2 FQGNSA. The CDR3 length is 11 residues. As DNA, the CDR3 is TGTGCCAGCAAGGTGAACTCTGAAGCTTTCTTT. It yields the protein CASKVNSEAFF.

The rearrangement joins TRBV27 to TRBJ2-5; the D is unclear. V was clipped by 4 bases and J by 7 bases, with 10 bases between them. There are 12 residues in the CDR3. Germline V gives CDR1 MNHEY, CDR2 SMNVEV (reference sequence). The CDR3 sequence: CASSSSVGTQYF. DNA for the CDR3: TGTGCCAGCAGTTCCTCGGTGGGGACCCAGTACTTC.

V and J are TRBV27 and TRBJ2-1; D unclear. Germline values: CDR1 MNHEY, CDR2 SMNVEV (reference sequence). The CDR3 runs 12 residues. The ends were cut back, 5 bases at V and 7 bases at J, with 9 bases in the middle. The CDR3 loop reads CASSEGWNEQFF. For the CDR3, the DNA is TGTGCCAGCAGTGAAGGGTGGAATGAGCAGTTCTTC.

This clone has more than one count but fewer than ten. The rearrangement links TRBV7-2 to TRBJ2-3; 12 bases align to TRBD2. Germline V gene data show CDR1 as SGHTA and CDR2 as FQGNSA. V trimming: 1 base; J trimming: 1 base; junction bases outside the gene matches: 0. The CDR3 loop spans 16 amino acids. CDR3 in amino acids: CASSLGTSGGTDTQYF. The CDR3 nucleotides read TGTGCCAGCAGCTTAGGGACTAGCGGGGGCACAGATACGCAGTATTTT.

This sequence joins TRBV19 and TRBJ1-1; no firm D call. Germline V CDR1 and CDR2: LNHDA, SQIVND (reference sequence). This CDR3 is 17 amino acids long. Trimming stripped 5 bases from V and 3 bases from J, with 22 bases between. CDR3 sequence (DNA): TGTGCCAGTAGTTCTTGGGCAGATCGGGGAGTGGACACTGAAGCTTTCTTT. Protein: CASSSWADRGVDTEAFF.

The rearrangement uses TRBV9 and TRBJ2-7, with 7 bases lining up with TRBD2. CDR1 is SGDLS and CDR2 is YYNGEE in the germline V gene. The V segment lost 0 bases and the J segment 2 bases; nucleotides outside the gene matches: 5. The CDR3 length is 15 residues. CDR3 sequence: CASSVGSRGAYEQYF. DNA for the CDR3: TGTGCCAGCAGCGTAGGCTCCCGGGGGGCCTACGAGCAGTACTTC.

J is TRBJ2-3 and V is TRBV7-8, with TRBD2 matching 7 bases. CDR1 and CDR2 (germline): SGHVS, FQNEAQ. There are 15 residues in the CDR3. The V and J ends lost 2 bases and 4 bases, in that order; junction bases with no gene match: 6. As DNA, the CDR3 is TGTGCCAGCAGCTTAACTAGCGCGCGACCAGATACGCAGTATTTT. This gives the protein CASSLTSARPDTQYF.

The chain joins TRBV7-9 to TRBJ2-2; no clear D gene. This CDR3 is built from 12 residues. The germline gives CDR1 SEHNR, CDR2 FQNEAQ (reference sequence). Trimming removed 4 bases from V and 6 bases from J, with 6 bases in between. As DNA, the CDR3 is TGTGCCAGCAGCTGGGCAGCCGGGGAGCTGTTTTTT. This sequence encodes CASSWAAGELFF.

The CDR3 DNA reads TGTGCCACCCAGGACAGGGGGCTTTCCTACGAGCAGTACTTC. Translated: CATQDRGLSYEQYF. The chain has TRBV6-5 and TRBJ2-7; 11 bases line up with TRBD1. The trim removed 10 bases at V and 1 base at J, leaving 6 bases unmatched. CDR1 and CDR2 from the germline V gene are MNHEY and SVGAGI. The CDR3 runs 14 residues.

This clone was observed a single time. The CDR3, as DNA: TGTGCCAGCAGTTACCTGCAGGGTGATGGCTACACCTTC. It codes for CASSYLQGDGYTF. J is TRBJ1-2 and V is TRBV6-6, with D maybe TRBD1 (5 bases). The CDR3 loop spans 13 amino acids. V shed 2 bases and J shed 6 bases, with 10 bases lying between them. CDR1 is MNHNY, CDR2 SVGAGI, per germline (reference sequence).

The chain is built from TRBV6-6 and TRBJ2-1; 10 nucleotides line up with TRBD2. The CDR3 is made up of 15 amino acids. The ends lost 0 bases at V and 4 bases at J; junction bases unmatched: 0. The germline gives CDR1 MNHNY, CDR2 SVGAGI (reference sequence). CDR3 DNA: TGTGCCAGCAGTTACTCTAGCGGGGGGTACAATGAGCAGTTCTTC. As protein: CASSYSSGGYNEQFF.

In this sample, this clone turned up once. Other DNA sequences in this sample translate to the same CDR3. The chain carries TRBV11-2 and TRBJ2-7; D unresolved. Germline CDR1 is SGHAT and CDR2 is FQNNGV. Between the trimmed V and J ends, which lost 1 base and 4 bases, there was a span of 2 bases. The CDR3 sequence is 11 residues long. The CDR3 DNA reads TGTGCCAGCAGCTTAGTGTACGAGCAGTACTTC. Its translation is CASSLVYEQYF.

The rearrangement joins TRBV6-5 to TRBJ2-3; unclear D gene. V was pared by 0 bases and J by 5 bases, with 6 bases between. CDR1 and CDR2 from the germline V gene are MNHEY and SVGAGI. This CDR3 is built from 13 residues. CDR3 coding DNA: TGTGCCAGCAGTTACTCTCCCGTAGATACGCAGTATTTT. Protein product: CASSYSPVDTQYF.

J is TRBJ1-1 and V is TRBV10-2, with a possible D match to TRBD1 (5 bases). The V and J ends lost 2 bases and 0 bases respectively, with 13 bases between them. In germline, CDR1 is WSHSY, CDR2 SAAADI. CDR3 length: 16 amino acids. The CDR3 region has the DNA TGCGCCAGCAGTGAGGGGGGGAGTCGGATGAACACTGAAGCTTTCTTT. It is translated as CASSEGGSRMNTEAFF.